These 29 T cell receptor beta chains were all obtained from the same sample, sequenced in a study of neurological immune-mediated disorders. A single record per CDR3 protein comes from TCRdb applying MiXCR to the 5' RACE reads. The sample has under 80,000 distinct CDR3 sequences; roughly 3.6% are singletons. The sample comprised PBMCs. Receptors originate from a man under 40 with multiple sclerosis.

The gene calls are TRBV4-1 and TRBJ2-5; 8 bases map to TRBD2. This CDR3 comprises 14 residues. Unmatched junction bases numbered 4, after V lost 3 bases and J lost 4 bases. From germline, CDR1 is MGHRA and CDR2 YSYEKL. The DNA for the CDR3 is TGCGCCAGCAGCCATGTTAGCGGGGCAGAGACCCAGTACTTC. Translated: CASSHVSGAETQYF.

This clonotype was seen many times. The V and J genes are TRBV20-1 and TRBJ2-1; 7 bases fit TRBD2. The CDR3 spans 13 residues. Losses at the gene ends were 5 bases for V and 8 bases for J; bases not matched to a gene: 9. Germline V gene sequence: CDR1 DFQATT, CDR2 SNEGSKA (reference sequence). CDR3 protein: CSAPKAGRDEQFF. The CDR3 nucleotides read TGCAGTGCTCCCAAGGCAGGGAGGGATGAGCAGTTCTTC.

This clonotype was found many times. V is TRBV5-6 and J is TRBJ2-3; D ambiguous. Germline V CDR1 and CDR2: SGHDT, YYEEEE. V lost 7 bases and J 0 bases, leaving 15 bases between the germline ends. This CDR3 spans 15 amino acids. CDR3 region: CASFLGVGSTDTQYF. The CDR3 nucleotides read TGTGCCAGCTTTCTCGGCGTAGGGAGCACAGATACGCAGTATTTT.

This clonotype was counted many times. DNA of the CDR3: TGTGCCGTGGGACAGGGTGTGGGGTCCTACGAGCAGTACTTC. Translation: CAVGQGVGSYEQYF. The chain carries TRBV27 and TRBJ2-7, with 9 nucleotides matching TRBD1. With V trimmed by 11 bases and J by 1 base, 9 bases remained unmatched. Germline CDR1 reads MNHEY; CDR2 reads SMNVEV (reference sequence). The CDR3 extends over 14 amino acids.

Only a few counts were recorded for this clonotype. CDR3: CASSLLFGGHQSNQFF. In nucleotides, the CDR3 is TGTGCCAGCAGCCTGCTATTCGGGGGCCACCAGTCCAACCAGTTCTTC. The chain uses TRBV7-6 and TRBJ2-1; D may correspond to TRBD1 or TRBD2 (6 bases each). From germline, CDR1 is SGHVS and CDR2 FNYEAQ. The CDR3 loop spans 16 amino acids. V shed 5 bases and J shed 13 bases, with 27 bases lying between them.

CDR3 residues: CSAPAVEAFF. The CDR3 DNA reads TGCAGTGCTCCGGCGGTTGAAGCTTTCTTT. The rearrangement links TRBV20-1 to TRBJ1-1; D remains ambiguous. This CDR3 is 10 amino acids long. Trimming left V 5 bases short and J 7 bases short, with 8 bases between. Looked up from germline, CDR1 is DFQATT and CDR2 is SNEGSKA (reference sequence).

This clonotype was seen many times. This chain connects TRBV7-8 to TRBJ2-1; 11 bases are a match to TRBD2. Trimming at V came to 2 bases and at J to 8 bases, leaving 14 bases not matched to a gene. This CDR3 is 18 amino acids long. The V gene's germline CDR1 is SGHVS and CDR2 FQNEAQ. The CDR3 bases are TGTGCCAGCAGCTTATTTTTATTAGCGGGGGGGCCTTCGGATGAGCAGTTCTTC. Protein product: CASSLFLLAGGPSDEQFF.

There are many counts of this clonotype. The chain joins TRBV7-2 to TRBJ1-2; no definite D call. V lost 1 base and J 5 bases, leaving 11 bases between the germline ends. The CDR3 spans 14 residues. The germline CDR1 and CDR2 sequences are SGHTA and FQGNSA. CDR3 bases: TGTGCCAGCAGCTTAGGGGGTGGCGGGTATGGCTACACCTTC. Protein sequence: CASSLGGGGYGYTF.

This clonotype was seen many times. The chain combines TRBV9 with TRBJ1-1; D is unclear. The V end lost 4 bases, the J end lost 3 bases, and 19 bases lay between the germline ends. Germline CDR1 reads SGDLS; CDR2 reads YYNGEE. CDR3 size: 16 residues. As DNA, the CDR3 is TGTGCCAGCAGCTTTTCCGAGGGCCGGGGTTACACTGAAGCTTTCTTT. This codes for CASSFSEGRGYTEAFF.

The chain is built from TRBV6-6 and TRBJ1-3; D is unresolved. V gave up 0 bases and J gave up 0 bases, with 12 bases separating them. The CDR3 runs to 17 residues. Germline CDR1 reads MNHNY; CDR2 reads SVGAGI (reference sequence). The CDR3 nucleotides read TGTGCCAGCAGTTACTCGACTCTACCGAGCTCTGGAAACACCATATATTTT. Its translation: CASSYSTLPSSGNTIYF.

In DNA, the CDR3 is TGTGCCAGCAGTTTAGGGTGGGCTAACTATGGCTACACCTTC. Residues: CASSLGWANYGYTF. The chain has TRBV27 and TRBJ1-2; D gene ambiguous. CDR1 is MNHEY and CDR2 is SMNVEV in the germline V gene (reference sequence). V dropped 2 bases and J dropped 0 bases, with 7 bases sitting between them. This CDR3 region has 14 residues.

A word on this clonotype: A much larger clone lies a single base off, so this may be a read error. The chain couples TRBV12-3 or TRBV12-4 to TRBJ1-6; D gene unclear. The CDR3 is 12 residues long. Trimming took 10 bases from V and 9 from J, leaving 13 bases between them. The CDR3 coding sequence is TGTGCCAACACAACGTGGGGTTCACCCCTCCACTTT. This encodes CANTTWGSPLHF.

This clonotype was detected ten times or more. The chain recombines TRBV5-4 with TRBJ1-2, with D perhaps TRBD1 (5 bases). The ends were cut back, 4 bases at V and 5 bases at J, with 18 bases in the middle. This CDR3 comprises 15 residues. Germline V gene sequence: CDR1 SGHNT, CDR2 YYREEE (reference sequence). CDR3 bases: TGTGCCAGCAGCCCGGGCCAGGACAATGTGTATGGCTACACCTTC. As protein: CASSPGQDNVYGYTF.

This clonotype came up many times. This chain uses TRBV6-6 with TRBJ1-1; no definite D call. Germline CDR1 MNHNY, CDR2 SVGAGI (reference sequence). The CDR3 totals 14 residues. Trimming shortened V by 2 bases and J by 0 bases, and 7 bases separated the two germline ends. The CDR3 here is CASSYVGLNTEAFF. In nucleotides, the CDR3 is TGTGCCAGCAGTTACGTGGGCCTGAACACTGAAGCTTTCTTT.

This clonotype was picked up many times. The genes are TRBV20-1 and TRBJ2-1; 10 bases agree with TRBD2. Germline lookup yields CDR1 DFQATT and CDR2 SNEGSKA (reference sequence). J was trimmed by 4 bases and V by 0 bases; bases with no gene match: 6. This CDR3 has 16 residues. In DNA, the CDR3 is TGCAGTGCTAGAGATCAAGTAGCGGGGGGATACAATGAGCAGTTCTTC. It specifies CSARDQVAGGYNEQFF.

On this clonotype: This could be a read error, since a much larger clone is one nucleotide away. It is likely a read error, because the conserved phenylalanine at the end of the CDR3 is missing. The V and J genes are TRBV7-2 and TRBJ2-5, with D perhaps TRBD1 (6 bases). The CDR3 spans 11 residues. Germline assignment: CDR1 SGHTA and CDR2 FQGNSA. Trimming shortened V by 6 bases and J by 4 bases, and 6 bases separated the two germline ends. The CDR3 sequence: CASRGAETQYC. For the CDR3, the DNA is TGTGCCAGCAGGGGGGCAGAGACCCAGTACTGC.

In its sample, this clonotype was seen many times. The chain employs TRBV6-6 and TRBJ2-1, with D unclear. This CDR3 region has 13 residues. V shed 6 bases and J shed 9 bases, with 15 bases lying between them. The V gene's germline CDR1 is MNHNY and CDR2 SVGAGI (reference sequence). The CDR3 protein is CASSPSFPSEQFF. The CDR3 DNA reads TGTGCCAGCAGCCCCTCCTTCCCGAGTGAGCAGTTCTTC.

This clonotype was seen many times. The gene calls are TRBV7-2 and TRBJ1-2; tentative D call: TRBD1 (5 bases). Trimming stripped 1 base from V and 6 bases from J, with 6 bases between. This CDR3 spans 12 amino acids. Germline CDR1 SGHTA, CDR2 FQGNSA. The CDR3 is CASSLGGDGYTF. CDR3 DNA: TGTGCCAGCAGCTTAGGGGGGGATGGCTACACCTTC.

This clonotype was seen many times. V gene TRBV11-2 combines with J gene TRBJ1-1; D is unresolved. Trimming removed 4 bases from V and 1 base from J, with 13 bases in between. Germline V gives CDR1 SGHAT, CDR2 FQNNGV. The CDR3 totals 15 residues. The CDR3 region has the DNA TGTGCCAGCAGCTCCACGGGAGGCTCGAACACTGAAGCTTTCTTT. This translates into CASSSTGGSNTEAFF.

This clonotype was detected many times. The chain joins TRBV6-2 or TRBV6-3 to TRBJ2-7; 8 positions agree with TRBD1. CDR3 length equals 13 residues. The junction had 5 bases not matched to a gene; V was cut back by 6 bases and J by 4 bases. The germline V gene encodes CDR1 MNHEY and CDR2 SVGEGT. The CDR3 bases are TGTGCCAGCAGGAGGGACAGGACTTACGAGCAGTACTTC. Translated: CASRRDRTYEQYF.

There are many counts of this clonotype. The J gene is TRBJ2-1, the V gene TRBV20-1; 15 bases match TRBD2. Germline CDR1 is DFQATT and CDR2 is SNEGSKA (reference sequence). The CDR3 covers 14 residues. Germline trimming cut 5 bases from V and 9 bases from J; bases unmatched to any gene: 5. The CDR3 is CSAGLAGGFGEQFF. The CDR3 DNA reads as TGCAGTGCTGGACTAGCGGGGGGGTTTGGTGAGCAGTTCTTC.

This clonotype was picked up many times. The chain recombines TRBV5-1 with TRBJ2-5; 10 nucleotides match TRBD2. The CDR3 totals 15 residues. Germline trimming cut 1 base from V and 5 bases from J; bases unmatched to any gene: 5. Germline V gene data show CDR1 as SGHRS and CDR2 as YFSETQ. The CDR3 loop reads CASSLLAGAEETQYF. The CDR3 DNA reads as TGCGCCAGCAGCTTGCTAGCGGGGGCCGAGGAGACCCAGTACTTC.

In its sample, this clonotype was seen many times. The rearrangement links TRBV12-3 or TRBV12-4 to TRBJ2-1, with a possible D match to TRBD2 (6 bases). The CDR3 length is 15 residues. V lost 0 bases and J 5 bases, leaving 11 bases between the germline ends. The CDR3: CASSLARIADNEQFF. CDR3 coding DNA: TGTGCCAGCAGTTTAGCAAGGATAGCGGACAATGAGCAGTTCTTC.

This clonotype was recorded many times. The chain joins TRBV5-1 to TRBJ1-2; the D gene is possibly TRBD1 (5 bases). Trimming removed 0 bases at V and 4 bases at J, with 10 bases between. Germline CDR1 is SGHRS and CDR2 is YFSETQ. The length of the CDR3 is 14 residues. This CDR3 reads CASSLDGHIYGYTF. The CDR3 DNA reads TGCGCCAGCAGCTTGGACGGACACATCTATGGCTACACCTTC. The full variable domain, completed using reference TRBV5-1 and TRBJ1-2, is KAGVTQTPRYLIKTRGQQVTLSCSPISGHRSVSWYQQTPGQGLQFLFEYFSETQRNKGNFPGRFSGRQFSNSRSEMNVSTLELGDSALYLCASSLDGHIYGYTFGSGTRLTVV.

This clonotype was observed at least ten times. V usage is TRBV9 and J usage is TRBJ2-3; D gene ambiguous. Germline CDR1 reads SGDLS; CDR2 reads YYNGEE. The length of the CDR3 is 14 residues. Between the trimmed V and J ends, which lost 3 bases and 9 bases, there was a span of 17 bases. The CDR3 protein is CASSAHSQTETQYF. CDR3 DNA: TGTGCCAGCAGCGCGCACAGTCAGACTGAGACGCAGTATTTT.

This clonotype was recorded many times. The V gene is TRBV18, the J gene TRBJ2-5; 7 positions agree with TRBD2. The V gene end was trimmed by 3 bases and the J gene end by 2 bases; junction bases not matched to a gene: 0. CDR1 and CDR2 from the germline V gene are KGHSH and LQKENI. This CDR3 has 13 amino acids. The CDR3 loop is CASSPGLQETQYF. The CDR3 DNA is TGTGCCAGCTCACCGGGACTACAAGAGACCCAGTACTTC.

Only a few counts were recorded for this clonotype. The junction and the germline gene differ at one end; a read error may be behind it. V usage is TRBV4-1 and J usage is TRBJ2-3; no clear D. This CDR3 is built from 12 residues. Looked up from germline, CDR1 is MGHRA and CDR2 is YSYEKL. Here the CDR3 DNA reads TGCGCCAGCAGCAAAGATCCCGCTACGCAGTATTTT. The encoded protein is CASSKDPATQYF.

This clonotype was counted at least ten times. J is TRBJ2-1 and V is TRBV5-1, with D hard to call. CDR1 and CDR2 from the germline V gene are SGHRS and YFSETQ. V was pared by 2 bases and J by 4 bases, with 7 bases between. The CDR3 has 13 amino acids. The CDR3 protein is CASSFTPYNEQFF. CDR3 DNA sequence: TGCGCCAGCAGCTTTACACCATACAATGAGCAGTTCTTC.

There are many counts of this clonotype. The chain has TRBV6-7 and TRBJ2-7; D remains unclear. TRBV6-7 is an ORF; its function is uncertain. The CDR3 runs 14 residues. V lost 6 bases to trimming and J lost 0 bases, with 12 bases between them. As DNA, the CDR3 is TGTGCCAGCAGATTGTACGACAACTCCTACGAGCAGTACTTC. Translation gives CASRLYDNSYEQYF.